Sequencing of this TCR beta chain was carried out in a study of T cells of healthy individuals listed by TCRdb under 2018. This clonotype was picked up one time. Its antigen remains undetermined. Qualities for individual bases were not recorded, and no much larger clone is one base off. One read alone makes for weak evidence. V is reduced by 2 bases and J by 6 bases, leaving a spacing of 20 bases between them. Reading from cysteine to phenylalanine, the CDR3 counts 16 amino acids. The only DNA kept is the CDR3, 48 bases in frame from the first base. CDR1 and CDR2 (SNHLY, FYNNEI) derive from the germline V gene. To prepare the library, 5' RACE was applied. The sequencer listed for this sample is Illumina MiSeq. TCRdb itself trimmed the public reads at Q25 with fastp, ran MiXCR and retained productive beta chains. When rows share a CDR3 protein, they turn into one entry using the most common DNA and genes. This sample comprises roughly 87,000 distinct CDR3 sequences, 15% to 20% of them detected only once. About 6% of the sample is held by the ten biggest clonotypes.

The receptor was derived from a human donor in good health. The chain couples TRBV2 to TRBJ2-7, with the D gene call left open. CDR3 protein: CASSESRFFIFFEQYF. The DNA is TGTGCCAGCAGTGAATCCAGGTTCTTTATCTTCTTCGAGCAGTACTTC.